Shown below are 23 T cell receptor beta chains from a single sample sequenced in a study of shared clonotypes between healthy human individuals. TCRdb's table, derived via immunoSEQ multiplex PCR, lists solely in-frame clones and lacks some. Of about 2.4 million clones detected, around nine tenths appear once; the ten largest clones hold roughly 0.14%. Sequenced sample: naive CD4+ T cells sorted from blood. The subset denotes: CD45RA+ positively selected. Receptor source: a man aged 18 to 35 in good health.

The chain is built from TRBV6-5 and TRBJ2-7; the match to TRBD1 covers 7 bases. Germline lookup yields CDR1 MNHEY and CDR2 SVGAGI. The CDR3 covers 14 residues. V was clipped by 8 bases and J by 2 bases; unmatched bases: 9. CDR3 amino acids: CASARDRATYEQYF. CDR3 nucleotide sequence: TGTGCCAGCGCAAGAGACAGGGCAACCTACGAGCAGTACTTC.

The rearrangement links TRBV11-2 to TRBJ2-2, with 14 bases identical to TRBD2. The CDR3 is made up of 18 amino acids. CDR1 is SGHAT and CDR2 is FQNNGV in the germline V gene. V lost 7 bases and J lost 7; bases outside the gene matches: 14. CDR3 amino acids: CASTGLAGGLLRGGELFF. The CDR3 DNA sequence: TGTGCCAGCACCGGACTAGCGGGAGGTTTATTACGGGGCGGGGAGCTGTTTTTT. The full variable domain, with the rest looked up from reference TRBV11-2 and TRBJ2-2, is EAGVAQSPRYKIIEKRQSVAFWCNPISGHATLYWYQQILGQGPKLLIQFQNNGVVDDSQLPKDRFSAERLKGVDSTLKIQPAKLEDSAVYLCASTGLAGGLLRGGELFFGEGSRLTVL.

The chain is built from TRBV5-4 and TRBJ2-4; D is unresolved. Germline V CDR1 and CDR2: SGHNT, YYREEE (reference sequence). CDR3 length equals 15 residues. With 4 bases removed from V and 0 bases from J, the gap between germline ends came to 11 bases. The CDR3 is CASSPDPIAKNIQYF. The CDR3 DNA sequence: TGTGCCAGCAGCCCCGATCCGATAGCCAAAAACATTCAGTACTTC.

The J gene is TRBJ2-7, the V gene TRBV5-4; possibly TRBD1 for D (6 bases). Germline lookup yields CDR1 SGHNT and CDR2 YYREEE (reference sequence). The CDR3 is 14 residues long. V was shortened by 4 bases and J by 0 bases, with 11 bases between the two germline ends. The CDR3 sequence is CASSQGSSSYEQYF. The CDR3 region has the DNA TGTGCCAGCAGCCAGGGGTCGAGCTCCTACGAGCAGTACTTC.

The chain joins TRBV2 to TRBJ2-3; 8 nucleotides line up with TRBD1. The trim removed 4 bases at V and 3 bases at J, leaving 6 bases unmatched. Looked up from germline, CDR1 is SNHLY and CDR2 is FYNNEI. The CDR3 runs to 15 residues. CDR3 in DNA: TGTGCCAGCAGTGGGCAGGGGGCGCAAACAGATACGCAGTATTTT. It encodes CASSGQGAQTDTQYF.

Comments on this clone: Other nucleotide sequences in the sample specify the same CDR3. The chain recombines TRBV6-5 with TRBJ2-7; possible D gene TRBD2, 5 bases. V was trimmed by 2 bases and J by 4 bases, leaving 9 bases between them. Germline V CDR1 and CDR2: MNHEY, SVGAGI. This CDR3 is 13 amino acids long. CDR3 amino acids: CASSYGPGYEQYF. In nucleotides, the CDR3 is TGTGCCAGCAGTTACGGGCCGGGATACGAGCAGTACTTC.

A word on this clone: Other nucleotide sequences in the sample specify the same CDR3. J is TRBJ2-2 and V is TRBV5-1, with no clear D. Germline CDR1 reads SGHRS; CDR2 reads YFSETQ. This CDR3 has 15 amino acids. V was clipped by 0 bases and J by 3 bases, with 9 bases between them. This CDR3 reads CASSLAGTDTGELFF. CDR3 DNA sequence: TGCGCCAGCAGCTTGGCTGGAACCGACACCGGGGAGCTGTTTTTT.

The genes are TRBV7-2 and TRBJ2-6; 7 nucleotides agree with TRBD1. This CDR3 comprises 17 residues. J gave up 2 bases and V 5 bases, and 9 bases lay outside the gene matches. Germline CDR1 SGHTA, CDR2 FQGNSA. The CDR3 bases are TGTGCCAGCAGCGCAACCGGGACAGCCGCTGGGGCCAACGTCCTGACTTTC. Translated: CASSATGTAAGANVLTF.

V is TRBV27 and J is TRBJ1-1; D unclear. V dropped 2 bases and J dropped 3 bases, with 10 bases sitting between them. This CDR3 contains 14 residues. CDR1 and CDR2 (germline): MNHEY, SMNVEV (reference sequence). This CDR3 reads CASSLSRRYTEAFF. The CDR3 nucleotides are TGTGCCAGCAGTTTAAGTCGTAGGTACACTGAAGCTTTCTTT.

The chain employs TRBV5-6 and TRBJ1-6, with D tentatively TRBD1 (5 bases). The V gene lost 0 bases and the J gene lost 10 bases, with 14 bases spanning the gap. The CDR3 contains 15 residues. CDR1 SGHDT and CDR2 YYEEEE come from the germline V gene. The CDR3: CASSLEARVVSPLHF. The CDR3 coding sequence is TGTGCCAGCAGCTTGGAGGCCAGGGTCGTCTCACCCCTCCACTTT.

This chain uses TRBV15 with TRBJ2-7; 7 positions match TRBD2. The CDR3 is 17 residues long. Germline assignment: CDR1 LNHNV and CDR2 YYDKDF (reference sequence). J was trimmed by 7 bases and V by 3 bases; bases with no gene match: 18. The CDR3 DNA reads as TGTGCCACCAGCAGCGACCCTACCTTCGCGGGAGTAGGGGAGCAGTACTTC. As protein: CATSSDPTFAGVGEQYF. Looking up the rest from reference TRBV15 and TRBJ2-7 gives the full variable domain: DAMVIQNPRYQVTQFGKPVTLSCSQTLNHNVMYWYQQKSSQAPKLLFHYYDKDFNNEADTPDNFQSRRPNTSFCFLDIRSPGLGDTAMYLCATSSDPTFAGVGEQYFGPGTRLTVT.

This clone was counted once. The chain links TRBV6-5 to TRBJ1-1; D is unresolved. CDR3 length: 13 residues. Germline assignment: CDR1 MNHEY and CDR2 SVGAGI. The V end lost 11 bases, the J end lost 1 base, and 14 bases lay between the germline ends. The CDR3 spells CAGGRVGNTEAFF. The CDR3 DNA follows: TGTGCCGGCGGTCGGGTGGGGAACACTGAAGCTTTCTTT.

V and J are TRBV25-1 and TRBJ2-1; no reliable D call. Deletions cut 4 bases from V and 8 bases from J, with 15 bases between. Germline CDR1 is MGHDK and CDR2 is SYGVNS. The CDR3 consists of 14 residues. The CDR3 DNA is TGTGCCAGCAGTGGCCAAAAGGGCGTCGATGAGCAGTTCTTC. It translates to CASSGQKGVDEQFF.

This clone was seen a few times. CDR3 amino acids: CASSLVQNQPQHF. For the CDR3, the DNA is TGTGCCAGCAGCTTAGTGCAGAATCAGCCCCAGCATTTT. The chain has TRBV7-9 and TRBJ1-5; D gene uncertain. CDR1 and CDR2 from the germline V gene are SEHNR and FQNEAQ (reference sequence). The CDR3 spans 13 residues. Trimming left V 1 base short and J 4 bases short, with 5 bases between.

V gene TRBV2 combines with J gene TRBJ2-2, with D perhaps matching TRBD2 (5 bases). Per the germline V gene, CDR1 is SNHLY and CDR2 is FYNNEI. The CDR3 length is 13 residues. Trimming removed 9 bases at V and 6 bases at J, with 14 bases between. Written as DNA, the CDR3 is TGTGCCAGTCGGGGTACACCCGCCGGGGAGCTGTTTTTT. Protein sequence: CASRGTPAGELFF.

The V gene is TRBV28, the J gene TRBJ2-5, with 10 bases lining up with TRBD2. Germline V gives CDR1 MDHEN, CDR2 SYDVKM. The CDR3 consists of 16 residues. V dropped 6 bases and J dropped 5; count of bases not matched to a gene: 12. CDR3 sequence (DNA): TGTGCCAGCAGCCTTTCAAGCGGGGGGGCATGGGAGACCCAGTACTTC. It is translated as CASSLSSGGAWETQYF. Looking up the rest from reference TRBV28 and TRBJ2-5 gives the full variable domain: DVKVTQSSRYLVKRTGEKVFLECVQDMDHENMFWYRQDPGLGLRLIYFSYDVKMKEKGDIPEGYSVSREKKERFSLILESASTNQTSMYLCASSLSSGGAWETQYFGPGTRLLVL.

This clone turned up a few times. Other DNA sequences within the sample encode an identical CDR3. The chain recombines TRBV5-1 with TRBJ1-5; D call uncertain. With 0 bases removed from V and 0 bases from J, the gap between germline ends came to 7 bases. Looked up from germline, CDR1 is SGHRS and CDR2 is YFSETQ. This CDR3 spans 15 amino acids. The CDR3 is CASSLGQNSNQPQHF. The CDR3 DNA reads TGCGCCAGCAGCTTGGGCCAGAATAGCAATCAGCCCCAGCATTTT.

V and J are TRBV7-2 and TRBJ2-3, with unresolved D. CDR1 SGHTA and CDR2 FQGNSA come from the germline V gene. This CDR3 comprises 12 residues. V was trimmed by 9 bases and J by 3 bases, leaving 10 bases between them. CDR3 sequence (DNA): TGTGCCAGACGGTCATTGACAGATACGCAGTATTTT. This codes for CARRSLTDTQYF.

On this clone: Other DNA sequences in this specimen translate into the identical CDR3. This chain connects TRBV2 to TRBJ2-7; TRBD2 matches at 7 bases. V was pared by 4 bases and J by 6 bases, with 3 bases of the junction left unmatched. Germline loops: CDR1 SNHLY, CDR2 FYNNEI. This CDR3 is 12 amino acids long. Here the CDR3 reads CASSGGGGEQYF. CDR3 DNA: TGTGCCAGCAGTGGTGGGGGGGGCGAGCAGTACTTC.

The CDR3: CASSSGQVNEKLFF. The CDR3 bases are TGTGCCAGCAGCTCCGGACAGGTTAATGAAAAACTGTTTTTT. This chain joins TRBV7-2 and TRBJ1-4, with 7 bases that match TRBD1. The CDR3 runs 14 residues. CDR1 and CDR2 (germline): SGHTA, FQGNSA. With V trimmed by 4 bases and J by 4 bases, 3 bases remained unmatched.

The rearrangement uses TRBV10-3 and TRBJ1-2, with no clear D. This CDR3 has 13 amino acids. Germline CDR1 is ENHRY and CDR2 is SYGVKD. V lost 2 bases and J 4 bases, leaving 8 bases between the germline ends. CDR3 DNA sequence: TGTGCCATCAGTGAGAGCCAGGTCTATGGCTACACCTTC. Protein product: CAISESQVYGYTF.

This sequence joins TRBV6-5 and TRBJ2-7, with D possibly matching TRBD2 (6 bases). Trimming left V 2 bases short and J 0 bases short, with 11 bases between. CDR1 is MNHEY, CDR2 SVGAGI, per germline. This CDR3 is built from 15 residues. CDR3 coding DNA: TGTGCCAGCAGTTACGGTTGGGGGGACTCCTACGAGCAGTACTTC. Its translation is CASSYGWGDSYEQYF.

V is TRBV5-4 and J is TRBJ1-4; 9 bases match TRBD1. Germline V gene data show CDR1 as SGHNT and CDR2 as YYREEE (reference sequence). This CDR3 is 17 amino acids long. Germline trimming cut 3 bases from V and 8 bases from J; bases unmatched to any gene: 14. The CDR3, as DNA: TGTGCCAGCAGCTCCGGGACAGGGTTGGCGCGGGGGGAAAAACTGTTTTTT. It is translated as CASSSGTGLARGEKLFF. Full variable domain (remainder filled in from reference TRBV5-4 and TRBJ1-4): ETGVTQSPTHLIKTRGQQVTLRCSSQSGHNTVSWYQQALGQGPQFIFQYYREEENGRGNFPPRFSGLQFPNYSSELNVNALELDDSALYLCASSSGTGLARGEKLFFGSGTQLSVL.